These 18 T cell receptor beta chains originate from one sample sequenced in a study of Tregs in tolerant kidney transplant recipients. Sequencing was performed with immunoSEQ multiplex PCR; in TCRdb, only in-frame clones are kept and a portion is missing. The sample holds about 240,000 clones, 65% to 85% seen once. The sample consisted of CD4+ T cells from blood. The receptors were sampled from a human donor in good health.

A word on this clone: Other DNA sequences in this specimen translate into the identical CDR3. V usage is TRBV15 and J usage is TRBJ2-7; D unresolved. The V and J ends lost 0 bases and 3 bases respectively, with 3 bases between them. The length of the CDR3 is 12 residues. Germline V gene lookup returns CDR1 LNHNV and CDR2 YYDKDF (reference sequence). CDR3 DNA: TGTGCCACCAGCAGAGACTACTACGAGCAGTACTTC. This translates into CATSRDYYEQYF.

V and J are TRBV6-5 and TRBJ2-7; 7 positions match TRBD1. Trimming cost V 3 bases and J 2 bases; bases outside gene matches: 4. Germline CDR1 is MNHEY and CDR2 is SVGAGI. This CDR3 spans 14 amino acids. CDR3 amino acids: CASSYRGQTYEQYF. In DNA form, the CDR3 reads TGTGCCAGCAGTTATCGGGGACAGACCTACGAGCAGTACTTC.

The CDR3 DNA follows: TGTGCCAGAAGCGTTCATGGAAACGAGCAGTACTTC. It codes for CARSVHGNEQYF. This chain joins TRBV5-3 and TRBJ2-7; D call uncertain. TRBV5-3 is an open reading frame whose function is uncertain. This CDR3 contains 12 residues. The germline V and J ends were trimmed by 4 bases and 5 bases, with 10 bases remaining between them.

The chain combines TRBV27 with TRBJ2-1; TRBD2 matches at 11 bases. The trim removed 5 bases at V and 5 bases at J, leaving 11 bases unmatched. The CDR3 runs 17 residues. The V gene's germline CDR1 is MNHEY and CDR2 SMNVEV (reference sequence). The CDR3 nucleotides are TGTGCCAGCAGTCGAAAGACGGGACTAGCGGCCAACAATGAGCAGTTCTTC. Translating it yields CASSRKTGLAANNEQFF.

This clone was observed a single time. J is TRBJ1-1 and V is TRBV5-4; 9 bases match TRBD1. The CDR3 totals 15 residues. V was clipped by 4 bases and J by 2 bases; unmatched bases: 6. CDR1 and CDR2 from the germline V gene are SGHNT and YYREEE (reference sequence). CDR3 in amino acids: CASSPGGQGNTEAFF. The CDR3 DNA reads TGTGCCAGCAGCCCAGGGGGACAGGGAAACACTGAAGCTTTCTTT. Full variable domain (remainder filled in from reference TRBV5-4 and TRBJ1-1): ETGVTQSPTHLIKTRGQQVTLRCSSQSGHNTVSWYQQALGQGPQFIFQYYREEENGRGNFPPRFSGLQFPNYSSELNVNALELDDSALYLCASSPGGQGNTEAFFGQGTRLTVV.

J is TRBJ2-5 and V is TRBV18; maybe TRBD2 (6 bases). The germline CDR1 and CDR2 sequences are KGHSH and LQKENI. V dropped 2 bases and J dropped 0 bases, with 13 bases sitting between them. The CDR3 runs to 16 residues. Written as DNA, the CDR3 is TGTGCCAGCTCACCATGGGCTAGCGATAACCAAGAGACCCAGTACTTC. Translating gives CASSPWASDNQETQYF. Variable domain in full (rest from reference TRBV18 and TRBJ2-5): NAGVMQNPRHLVRRRGQEARLRCSPMKGHSHVYWYRQLPEEGLKFMVYLQKENIIDESGMPKERFSAEFPKEGPSILRIQQVVRGDSAAYFCASSPWASDNQETQYFGPGTRLLVL.

CDR3 sequence: CASSRGATGELFF. The CDR3 coding sequence is TGTGCCAGCAGCCGGGGGGCCACCGGGGAGCTGTTTTTT. This rearrangement joins TRBV7-3 to TRBJ2-2; TRBD2 is a possible D gene (7 bases). Germline V gene data show CDR1 as SGHTA and CDR2 as FQGTGA. This CDR3 contains 13 residues. The V and J ends lost 5 bases and 4 bases respectively, with 8 bases between them.

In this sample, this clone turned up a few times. CDR3 amino acids: CASSYQGAITGELFF. CDR3 DNA: TGTGCCAGCAGTTATCAGGGGGCTATCACCGGGGAGCTGTTTTTT. This rearrangement joins TRBV6-5 to TRBJ2-2, with 8 bases lining up with TRBD1. With 3 bases clipped from V and 4 bases from J, the junction kept 4 bases outside the gene matches. This CDR3 has 15 amino acids. Germline CDR1 and CDR2: MNHEY and SVGAGI.

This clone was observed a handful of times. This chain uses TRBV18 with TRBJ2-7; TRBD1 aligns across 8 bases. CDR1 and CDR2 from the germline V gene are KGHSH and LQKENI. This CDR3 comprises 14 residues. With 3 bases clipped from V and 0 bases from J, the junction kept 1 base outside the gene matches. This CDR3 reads CASSPGQVSYEQYF. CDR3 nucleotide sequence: TGTGCCAGCTCACCGGGACAGGTCTCCTACGAGCAGTACTTC. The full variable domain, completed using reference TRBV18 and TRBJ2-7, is NAGVMQNPRHLVRRRGQEARLRCSPMKGHSHVYWYRQLPEEGLKFMVYLQKENIIDESGMPKERFSAEFPKEGPSILRIQQVVRGDSAAYFCASSPGQVSYEQYFGPGTRLTVT.

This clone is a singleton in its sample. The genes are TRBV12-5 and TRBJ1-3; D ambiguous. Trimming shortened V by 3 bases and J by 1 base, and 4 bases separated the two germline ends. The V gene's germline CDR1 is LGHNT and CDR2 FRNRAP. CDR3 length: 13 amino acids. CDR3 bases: TGTGCTAGTGGTTTTGCGTCTGGAAACACCATATATTTT. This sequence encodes CASGFASGNTIYF. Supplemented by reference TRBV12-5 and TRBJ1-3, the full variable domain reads DARVTQTPRHKVTEMGQEVTMRCQPILGHNTVFWYRQTMMQGLELLAYFRNRAPLDDSGMPKDRFSAEMPDATLATLKIQPSEPRDSAVYFCASGFASGNTIYFGEGSWLTVV.

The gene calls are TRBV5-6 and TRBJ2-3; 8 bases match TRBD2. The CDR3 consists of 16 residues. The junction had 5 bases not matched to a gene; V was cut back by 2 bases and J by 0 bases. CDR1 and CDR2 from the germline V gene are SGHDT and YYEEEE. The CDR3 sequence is CASSLIGRASTDTQYF. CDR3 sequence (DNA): TGTGCCAGCAGCTTAATCGGGAGGGCCAGCACAGATACGCAGTATTTT.

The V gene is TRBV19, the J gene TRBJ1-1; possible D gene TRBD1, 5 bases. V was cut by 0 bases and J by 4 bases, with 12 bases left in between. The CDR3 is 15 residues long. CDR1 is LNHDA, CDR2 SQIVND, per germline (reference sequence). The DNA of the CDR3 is TGTGCCAGTAGTATAGACCCAGGAAGGGGCACTGAAGCTTTCTTT. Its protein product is CASSIDPGRGTEAFF.

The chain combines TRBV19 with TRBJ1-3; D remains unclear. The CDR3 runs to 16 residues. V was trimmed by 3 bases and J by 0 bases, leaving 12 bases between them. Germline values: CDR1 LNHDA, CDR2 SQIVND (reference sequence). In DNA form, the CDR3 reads TGTGCCAGTAGTATCCCCGGACGGCCCTCTGGAAACACCATATATTTT. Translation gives CASSIPGRPSGNTIYF.

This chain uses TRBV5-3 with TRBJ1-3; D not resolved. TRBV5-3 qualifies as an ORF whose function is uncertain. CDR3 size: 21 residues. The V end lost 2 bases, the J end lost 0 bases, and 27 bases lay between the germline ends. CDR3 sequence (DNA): TGTGCCAGAAGCTTTACTTCACACCTTTGGCCCCTCGCGCACTCTGGAAACACCATATATTTT. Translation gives CARSFTSHLWPLAHSGNTIYF.

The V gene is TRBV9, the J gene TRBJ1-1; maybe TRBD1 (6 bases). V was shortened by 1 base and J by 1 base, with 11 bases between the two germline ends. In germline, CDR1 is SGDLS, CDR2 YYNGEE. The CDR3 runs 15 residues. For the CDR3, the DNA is TGTGCCAGCAGCGTACGACAGGAGTCGAACACTGAAGCTTTCTTT. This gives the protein CASSVRQESNTEAFF. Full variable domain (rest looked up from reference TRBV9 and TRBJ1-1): DSGVTQTPKHLITATGQRVTLRCSPRSGDLSVYWYQQSLDQGLQFLIQYYNGEERAKGNILERFSAQQFPDLHSELNLSSLELGDSALYFCASSVRQESNTEAFFGQGTRLTVV.

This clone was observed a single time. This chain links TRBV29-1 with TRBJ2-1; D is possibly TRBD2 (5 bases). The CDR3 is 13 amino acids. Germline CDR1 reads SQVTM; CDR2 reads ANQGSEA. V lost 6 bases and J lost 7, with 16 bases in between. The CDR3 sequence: CSVAPSRDNEQFF. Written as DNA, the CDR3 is TGCAGCGTGGCACCCTCACGGGATAATGAGCAGTTCTTC.

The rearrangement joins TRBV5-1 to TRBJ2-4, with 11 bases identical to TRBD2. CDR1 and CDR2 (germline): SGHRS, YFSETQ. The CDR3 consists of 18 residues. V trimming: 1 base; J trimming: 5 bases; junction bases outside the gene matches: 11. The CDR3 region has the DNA TGCGCCAGCAGCTTGTTTTCTAGCGGGAGGTTAGGGGAAAACATTCAGTACTTC. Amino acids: CASSLFSSGRLGENIQYF.

As DNA, the CDR3 is TGTGCCAGCTCCCTGGGACAGGATACTGGCTACACCTTC. Amino acids: CASSLGQDTGYTF. This chain joins TRBV18 and TRBJ1-2; 8 bases line up with TRBD1. CDR1 and CDR2 from the germline V gene are KGHSH and LQKENI. Trimming took 6 bases from V and 7 from J; bases not matched to a gene: 7. The CDR3 loop spans 13 amino acids.